This T cell receptor beta chain was profiled in a study of blood T cell repertoires in COVID-19. Germline V lookup: CDR1 SGHNT, CDR2 YYREEE (reference sequence). The V and J ends lost 0 bases and 2 bases, in that order; junction bases with no gene match: 3. CDR3 length equals 16 residues. Data came from immunoSEQ multiplex PCR; TCRdb stores just in-frame clones and leaves some out. The sample shows 40,000 to 50,000 clones, 91% of them seen only once. The genes are TRBV5-4 and TRBJ2-5; 11 bases are a match to TRBD2. The TCR originated in a man in his 70s with active COVID-19. The specimen sequenced was peripheral blood. The CDR3 is CASSLGSSGGQETQYF. Written as DNA, the CDR3 is TGTGCCAGCAGCTTGGGGTCTAGCGGGGGGCAAGAGACCCAGTACTTC.